These 31 T cell receptor beta chains came from one sample sequenced in a study of T cell repertoires in cytomegalovirus infection. The antigens these receptors bind are not known. TCRdb called the reads again in MiXCR, with one record for every CDR3 protein. This sample has around 900,000 distinct CDR3 sequences; roughly 31% occur once, and the top ten carry 10% to 15%. The sequences come from cultured CD8+ T cells from PBMCs, collected from culture after CMV antigen stimulation. Receptor source: a human donor in good health (CMV status not recorded). Some clones in this sample may be carry-over from other donors' samples.

J is TRBJ2-7 and V is TRBV7-6; possible D gene TRBD1, 5 bases. This CDR3 has 16 residues. The germline V gene encodes CDR1 SGHVS and CDR2 FNYEAQ. The germline V and J ends were trimmed by 5 bases and 3 bases, with 20 bases remaining between them. The CDR3 nucleotides are TGTGCCAGCAGCCTAGGGCTCACCTCTGACAGCTACGAGCAGTACTTC. Its protein is CASSLGLTSDSYEQYF.

This clonotype has a count of ten or more. The chain couples TRBV27 to TRBJ2-7; the D is unclear. This CDR3 is 14 amino acids long. Trimming left V 0 bases short and J 5 bases short, with 11 bases between. Looked up from germline, CDR1 is MNHEY and CDR2 is SMNVEV (reference sequence). The CDR3 is CASSLSYAVNEQYF. CDR3 nucleotide sequence: TGTGCCAGCAGTTTATCCTACGCCGTGAACGAGCAGTACTTC.

The J gene is TRBJ2-7, the V gene TRBV7-9, with TRBD1 matching over 9 bases. The CDR3 has 15 amino acids. Germline V gene sequence: CDR1 SEHNR, CDR2 FQNEAQ (reference sequence). J gave up 4 bases and V 5 bases, and 9 bases lay outside the gene matches. CDR3 amino acids: CASSHPGQGRYEQYF. CDR3 DNA: TGTGCCAGCAGCCACCCGGGACAGGGACGGTACGAGCAGTACTTC.

V usage is TRBV7-8 and J usage is TRBJ1-4; 7 bases align to TRBD1. In germline, CDR1 is SGHVS, CDR2 FQNEAQ. V dropped 1 base and J dropped 7; count of bases not matched to a gene: 9. CDR3 length equals 16 residues. Here the CDR3 reads CASSLGVTGRGEKLFF. CDR3 nucleotide sequence: TGTGCCAGCAGCTTAGGGGTGACAGGGCGGGGTGAAAAACTGTTTTTT.

This clonotype showed up just a few times. V and J are TRBV6-4 and TRBJ2-1, with D perhaps matching TRBD1 (5 bases). Germline loops: CDR1 MRHNA, CDR2 SNTAGT. Trimming pared 2 bases from V and 10 bases from J, leaving 6 bases between. This CDR3 comprises 11 residues. Here the CDR3 reads CASSDGAEQFF. The CDR3 DNA is TGTGCCAGCAGTGACGGGGCGGAGCAGTTCTTC.

The table lists this clonotype with many counts. This rearrangement joins TRBV3-1 to TRBJ2-7; 13 bases line up with TRBD2. Trimming cost V 4 bases and J 2 bases; bases outside gene matches: 2. The CDR3 totals 15 residues. CDR1 and CDR2 from the germline V gene are LGHDT and YNNKEL (reference sequence). As DNA, the CDR3 is TGTGCCAGCAGCCTCGGACTAGCGGGGGCCTACGAGCAGTACTTC. Protein sequence: CASSLGLAGAYEQYF.

V and J are TRBV5-4 and TRBJ2-7, with 7 bases matching TRBD1. Germline CDR1 and CDR2: SGHNT and YYREEE (reference sequence). After removal of 4 bases from V and 3 bases from J, the junction contained 10 bases not matched to a gene. CDR3 length: 15 amino acids. Written as DNA, the CDR3 is TGTGCCAGCAGCATCTTCCCGGGACAGAGCTACGAGCAGTACTTC. This translates into CASSIFPGQSYEQYF.

This clonotype occurred once. The V call is TRBV7-6, the J call TRBJ2-5; D remains unclear. The CDR3 runs to 15 residues. The germline gives CDR1 SGHVS, CDR2 FNYEAQ. V was trimmed by 5 bases and J by 2 bases, leaving 15 bases between them. CDR3 in amino acids: CASSPPVGSQETQYF. In nucleotides, the CDR3 is TGTGCCAGCAGCCCCCCCGTGGGGTCACAAGAGACCCAGTACTTC.

V and J are TRBV28 and TRBJ1-1, with D maybe TRBD1 (6 bases). The germline CDR1 and CDR2 sequences are MDHEN and SYDVKM. The CDR3 is made up of 15 amino acids. Between the trimmed V and J ends, which lost 5 bases and 7 bases, there was a span of 20 bases. In DNA form, the CDR3 reads TGTGCCAGCAGTCTCCTAGCCGGGACACACAATGAAGCTTTCTTT. Encoded protein: CASSLLAGTHNEAFF.

This clonotype was counted at least ten times. CDR3 region: CASSFGGTYEQYF. Here the CDR3 DNA reads TGTGCCAGCAGCTTCGGGGGCACTTACGAGCAGTACTTC. The chain employs TRBV7-2 and TRBJ2-7; D might be TRBD1 or TRBD2, each matching 6 bases. Germline CDR1 is SGHTA and CDR2 is FQGNSA. This CDR3 is 13 amino acids long. The germline V and J ends were trimmed by 3 bases and 4 bases, with 10 bases remaining between them.

The genes are TRBV20-1 and TRBJ1-6, with 8 bases identical to TRBD1. CDR1 and CDR2 (germline): DFQATT, SNEGSKA (reference sequence). The length of the CDR3 is 17 residues. The V and J ends lost 0 bases and 7 bases, in that order; junction bases with no gene match: 11. The CDR3 DNA reads as TGCAGTGCTAGAGATCCAGCAGGGGGCCTTGGAAATTCACCCCTCCACTTT. This gives the protein CSARDPAGGLGNSPLHF.

This clonotype was recorded a few times. This chain joins TRBV28 and TRBJ2-7; D is perhaps TRBD2 (5 bases). The CDR3 totals 14 residues. In germline, CDR1 is MDHEN, CDR2 SYDVKM. Trimming took 11 bases from V and 7 from J, leaving 24 bases between them. For the CDR3, the DNA is TGTGCCTCAGCACCGAGGGTGGGCAGCCGAGAGCAGTACGTC. It codes for CASAPRVGSREQYV.

The chain links TRBV18 to TRBJ2-3; D gene uncertain. The germline V gene has CDR1 KGHSH and CDR2 LQKENI. V was cut by 4 bases and J by 2 bases, with 19 bases left in between. This CDR3 contains 17 residues. The chain's CDR3 is CASSLLRPPVPTDTQYF. The DNA of the CDR3 is TGTGCCAGCTCACTATTACGGCCCCCGGTCCCCACAGATACGCAGTATTTT.

The chain joins TRBV4-1 to TRBJ2-1; D gene unclear. The CDR3 is 15 amino acids. V was clipped by 3 bases and J by 3 bases, with 12 bases between them. In germline, CDR1 is MGHRA, CDR2 YSYEKL. DNA for the CDR3: TGCGCCAGCAGCCAGCCCAGAGAATACTACAATGAGCAGTTCTTC. Protein: CASSQPREYYNEQFF.

J is TRBJ1-1 and V is TRBV7-9; D might be TRBD1 (5 bases). CDR3 size: 14 residues. Germline-derived CDR1 and CDR2 are SEHNR and FQNEAQ (reference sequence). With 4 bases removed from V and 0 bases from J, the gap between germline ends came to 9 bases. The CDR3 DNA follows: TGTGCCAGCAGCTCAGCGACAGTGAACACTGAAGCTTTCTTT. Its translation is CASSSATVNTEAFF. Variable domain in full (rest from reference TRBV7-9 and TRBJ1-1): DTGVSQNPRHKITKRGQNVTFRCDPISEHNRLYWYRQTLGQGPEFLTYFQNEAQLEKSRLLSDRFSAERPKGSFSTLEIQRTEQGDSAMYLCASSSATVNTEAFFGQGTRLTVV.

This clonotype was seen more than once but under ten times. V is TRBV5-8 and J is TRBJ1-5, with TRBD1 identical over 7 bases. V was clipped by 1 base and J by 4 bases; unmatched bases: 2. The CDR3 is made up of 14 amino acids. Germline CDR1 is SGHTS and CDR2 is YDEGEE. The CDR3 sequence is CASSLWDRNQPQHF. The CDR3 nucleotides are TGTGCCAGCAGCTTGTGGGACAGAAATCAGCCCCAGCATTTT.

Details on this clonotype: The CDR3 does not close with the conserved phenylalanine or tryptophan, likely indicating a read error. The chain has TRBV12-3 or TRBV12-4 and TRBJ1-5; D possibly corresponds to TRBD1 (6 bases). V was shortened by 3 bases and J by 6 bases, with 9 bases between the two germline ends. The CDR3 is made up of 13 amino acids. The CDR3: CASSLGGGQPQHS. In DNA form, the CDR3 reads TGTGCCAGCAGTTTGGGGGGCGGTCAGCCCCAGCATTCT.

The chain employs TRBV6-1 and TRBJ2-3, with no clear D. Per germline, CDR1 MNHNS and CDR2 SASEGT. Trimming removed 0 bases from V and 0 bases from J, with 7 bases in between. The CDR3 is 15 residues long. Written as DNA, the CDR3 is TGTGCCAGCAGTGAAGCCAACCAAAGCACAGATACGCAGTATTTT. The encoded protein is CASSEANQSTDTQYF.

Of note for this clonotype: A much bigger clone sits one base away, suggesting this may be a read error. This sequence joins TRBV7-9 and TRBJ1-4; 9 bases match TRBD1. Losses at the gene ends were 7 bases for V and 4 bases for J; bases not matched to a gene: 13. The CDR3 contains 17 residues. Germline V gene lookup returns CDR1 SEHNR and CDR2 FQNEAQ (reference sequence). The CDR3, as DNA: TGTGCCAGCAACATCCATCCCGGGACAGGGAGTAATGAAAAACTGTTTTTT. Translated, it gives CASNIHPGTGSNEKLFF.

Worth noting for this clonotype: The junction departs from the called germline gene at one end, perhaps through a read error. The chain joins TRBV5-1 to TRBJ2-1, with a weak D call TRBD2 (6 bases). Germline V gene data show CDR1 as SGHRS and CDR2 as YFSETQ. CDR3 length: 13 residues. CDR3 DNA sequence: TGCACCAGCAGCTTGGAGGGTGTGAATGAGCAGTTCTTC. Protein: CTSSLEGVNEQFF.

The gene calls are TRBV27 and TRBJ1-1; TRBD1 agrees at 7 bases. The CDR3 contains 17 residues. V gave up 0 bases and J gave up 0 bases; unmatched junction bases: 7. Per germline, CDR1 MNHEY and CDR2 SMNVEV (reference sequence). CDR3 loop: CASSLSRGQSMNTEAFF. In nucleotides, the CDR3 is TGTGCCAGCAGTTTATCCCGGGGACAGTCTATGAACACTGAAGCTTTCTTT.

This clonotype was detected ten times or more. The chain joins TRBV28 to TRBJ1-6, with a possible D match to TRBD1 (5 bases). The CDR3 contains 16 residues. Trimming cost V 7 bases and J 0 bases, with 13 bases left between them. Germline V CDR1 and CDR2: MDHEN, SYDVKM. The CDR3 sequence: CASTPGLSSYNSPLHF. In DNA form, the CDR3 reads TGTGCCAGCACGCCGGGACTCAGCTCCTATAATTCACCCCTCCACTTT.

Written as DNA, the CDR3 is TGTGCCAGCAGCTGGGGGCGGAGGCAGGGGGCAGAGCCCCAGCATTTT. This codes for CASSWGRRQGAEPQHF. The rearrangement joins TRBV7-3 to TRBJ1-5; 8 positions agree with TRBD1. CDR3 length: 16 residues. J was trimmed by 8 bases and V by 4 bases; bases with no gene match: 13. The germline V gene has CDR1 SGHTA and CDR2 FQGTGA.

J is TRBJ2-1 and V is TRBV12-3 or TRBV12-4; TRBD2 might be the D (6 bases). V shed 7 bases and J shed 4 bases, with 14 bases lying between them. CDR3 size: 14 residues. The CDR3 loop reads CASNPSGVYNEQFF. The CDR3 nucleotides are TGTGCCAGCAACCCCTCGGGGGTGTACAATGAGCAGTTCTTC.

With respect to this clonotype: An end of the junction does not agree with germline; a read error may underlie this. The chain couples TRBV7-6 to TRBJ2-7; the D gene is possibly TRBD1 (6 bases). The germline CDR1 and CDR2 sequences are SGHVS and FNYEAQ. The CDR3 runs 16 residues. In DNA form, the CDR3 reads TGTGCTAGCAGCTTATGTGTTCGGGACACGAAATACGAGCAGTACTTC. Protein sequence: CASSLCVRDTKYEQYF.

The rearrangement uses TRBV7-2 and TRBJ2-5, with D possibly matching TRBD1 (6 bases). Per germline, CDR1 SGHTA and CDR2 FQGNSA. V was clipped by 1 base and J by 9 bases, with 18 bases between them. The CDR3 has 15 amino acids. The CDR3 reads CASSLGGGWQDAQYF. The CDR3 nucleotides read TGTGCCAGCAGCTTAGGAGGGGGATGGCAGGATGCCCAGTACTTC.

The chain combines TRBV28 with TRBJ2-3; D is tentatively TRBD1 or TRBD2 (5 bases each). V was clipped by 1 base and J by 4 bases, with 18 bases between them. There are 17 residues in the CDR3. CDR1 MDHEN and CDR2 SYDVKM come from the germline V gene. CDR3 region: CASSLYLGRGVADTQYF. The DNA for the CDR3 is TGTGCCAGCAGTTTATACCTGGGACGGGGAGTAGCAGATACGCAGTATTTT.

The chain is built from TRBV9 and TRBJ1-1; 8 bases are shared with TRBD1. In germline, CDR1 is SGDLS, CDR2 YYNGEE. CDR3 length: 14 residues. J lost 7 bases, V lost 0 bases, and 5 bases had no gene match. The chain's CDR3 is CASSVDAGGGEAFF. Written as DNA, the CDR3 is TGTGCCAGCAGCGTAGACGCAGGGGGCGGTGAAGCTTTCTTT.

This clonotype was detected many times. This sequence joins TRBV7-2 and TRBJ2-7; D remains ambiguous. V lost 1 base and J 3 bases, leaving 7 bases between the germline ends. The CDR3 runs 13 residues. In germline, CDR1 is SGHTA, CDR2 FQGNSA. CDR3 nucleotides: TGTGCCAGCAGCTTAGGGACCTACTACGAGCAGTACTTC. Its protein is CASSLGTYYEQYF.

In its sample, this clonotype was seen many times. The chain is built from TRBV6-6 and TRBJ1-2, with D possibly matching TRBD1 (5 bases). The germline V gene has CDR1 MNHNY and CDR2 SVGAGI (reference sequence). Deletions cut 7 bases from V and 8 bases from J, with 17 bases between. There are 13 residues in the CDR3. CDR3 amino acids: CASTLRAGEGYTF. In DNA, the CDR3 is TGTGCCAGCACACTCCGGGCGGGGGAAGGCTACACCTTC.

The chain carries TRBV19 and TRBJ2-5; 8 nucleotides align to TRBD1. After removal of 4 bases from V and 1 base from J, the junction contained 8 bases not matched to a gene. The germline V gene encodes CDR1 LNHDA and CDR2 SQIVND (reference sequence). The CDR3 runs to 16 residues. The CDR3 DNA sequence: TGTGCCAGTAGTACGAACAGGGGGAGGACCCAAGAGACCCAGTACTTC. Translated: CASSTNRGRTQETQYF. The full variable domain, completed using reference TRBV19 and TRBJ2-5, is DGGITQSPKYLFRKEGQNVTLSCEQNLNHDAMYWYRQDPGQGLRLIYYSQIVNDFQKGDIAEGYSVSREKKESFPLTVTSAQKNPTAFYLCASSTNRGRTQETQYFGPGTRLLVL.